Shown below are 5 T cell receptor beta chains from a single sample sequenced in a study of blood T cell repertoires in COVID-19. This table comes from immunoSEQ multiplex PCR, and its TCRdb copy is limited to in-frame clones, with some not included. The sample shows 80,000 or so clones, approximately 89% of them seen only once. The sequenced material came from peripheral blood. The receptor source for this set is an older woman with acute or convalescent COVID-19.

The chain recombines TRBV27 with TRBJ1-5; D may be TRBD1 (5 bases). CDR1 is MNHEY and CDR2 is SMNVEV in the germline V gene (reference sequence). V gave up 3 bases and J gave up 0 bases, with 12 bases separating them. This CDR3 is 16 amino acids long. The CDR3 loop reads CASSFLGGNSNQPQHF. The CDR3, as DNA: TGTGCCAGCAGTTTTCTTGGGGGGAATAGCAATCAGCCCCAGCATTTT.

The rearrangement links TRBV7-9 to TRBJ2-7; the match to TRBD2 covers 14 bases. The CDR3 covers 17 residues. After removal of 3 bases from V and 7 bases from J, the junction contained 11 bases not matched to a gene. Germline values: CDR1 SEHNR, CDR2 FQNEAQ (reference sequence). The CDR3: CASSFWGPGLAGAEQYF. As DNA, the CDR3 is TGTGCCAGCAGCTTTTGGGGGCCGGGACTAGCGGGAGCTGAGCAGTACTTC.

J is TRBJ1-5 and V is TRBV28; D is possibly TRBD1 (6 bases). The CDR3 is 14 residues long. Per germline, CDR1 MDHEN and CDR2 SYDVKM. Trimming removed 6 bases from V and 3 bases from J, with 12 bases in between. CDR3 amino acids: CASSSGQTNQPQHF. The CDR3 DNA reads as TGTGCCAGCAGCTCGGGACAAACCAATCAGCCCCAGCATTTT.

The V call is TRBV18, the J call TRBJ2-2; 8 bases are a match to TRBD1. The V gene end was trimmed by 5 bases and the J gene end by 0 bases; junction bases not matched to a gene: 5. CDR1 KGHSH and CDR2 LQKENI come from the germline V gene. This CDR3 is 16 amino acids long. The CDR3 sequence is CASSSTGGPNTGELFF. For the CDR3, the DNA is TGTGCCAGCTCATCAACAGGGGGACCGAACACCGGGGAGCTGTTTTTT.

As for this clone: At one boundary the junction diverges from the germline segment, which might be a read error. The V call is TRBV6-1, the J call TRBJ1-1, with D hard to call. The CDR3 contains 12 residues. The germline V gene encodes CDR1 MNHNS and CDR2 SASEGT. The CDR3: CASSEALIPAVF. The CDR3 DNA follows: TGTGCCAGCAGTGAAGCGCTGATACCGGCGGTCTTT.